The rows below give T cell receptor beta chains drawn from one sample of a study of control samples from healthy donors and cancer patients. The table came from immunoSEQ multiplex PCR; TCRdb's copy has only in-frame clones and leaves some out. The sample records 150,000 to 200,000 clones, 90% to 95% being singletons. The specimen sequenced was blood. These receptors all come from a man between 18 and 29 years old in good health. Each CDR3 is given with its conserved first and last residue. Fields, in order: clone size, J gene, D gene, V gene, CDR3 DNA, CDR3 protein. The D gene is left open where the match is weak. Only some rows state a clone size, as once, few, many or a class for expanded clones.

clone_size: NA; j_call: TRBJ2-7; d_call: TRBD2; v_call: TRBV29-1; cdr3_nt: TGCAGCGTTGAAATAGCGGGGGTCTCCTACGAGCAGTACTTC; cdr3_aa: CSVEIAGVSYEQYF
clone_size: NA; j_call: TRBJ2-2; d_call: NA; v_call: TRBV7-3; cdr3_nt: TGTGCCAGCAGCTTAAGTCCGACAGGCGGTAGCACCGGGGAGCTGTTTTTT; cdr3_aa: CASSLSPTGGSTGELFF
clone_size: NA; j_call: TRBJ1-5; d_call: NA; v_call: TRBV30; cdr3_nt: TGTGCCTGGAGTCGCGGCAGGCCCGAGCAGCCCCAGCATTTT; cdr3_aa: CAWSRGRPEQPQHF
clone_size: NA; j_call: TRBJ1-2; d_call: NA; v_call: TRBV3-1/TRBV3-2; cdr3_nt: TGTGCCAGCAGCCAAGGATATGGGGGAGGAGGCTACACCTTC; cdr3_aa: CASSQGYGGGGYTF
clone_size: NA; j_call: TRBJ1-6; d_call: TRBD1; v_call: TRBV18; cdr3_nt: TGTGCCAGCTCACTTGGACAGGGTTATTCACCCCTCCACTTT; cdr3_aa: CASSLGQGYSPLHF
clone_size: NA; j_call: TRBJ2-3; d_call: NA; v_call: TRBV5-5; cdr3_nt: TGTGCCAGCAGCTTGAGCGCCGCCGCGGCCCCAGATACGCAGTATTTT; cdr3_aa: CASSLSAAAAPDTQYF
clone_size: NA; j_call: TRBJ2-1; d_call: NA; v_call: TRBV6-5; cdr3_nt: TGTGCCAGCAGGGATGAACATTACAATGAGCAGTTCTTC; cdr3_aa: CASRDEHYNEQFF
clone_size: NA; j_call: TRBJ2-7; d_call: TRBD1; v_call: TRBV24-1; cdr3_nt: TGTGCCACCAGTGATGGACAGGGGTTCGACGAGCAGTACTTC; cdr3_aa: CATSDGQGFDEQYF
clone_size: NA; j_call: TRBJ1-6; d_call: NA; v_call: TRBV7-3; cdr3_nt: TGTGCCAGCAGCTTAAGAGGGGGGTACGATAATTCACCCCTCCACTTT; cdr3_aa: CASSLRGGYDNSPLHF
clone_size: NA; j_call: TRBJ2-1; d_call: TRBD1; v_call: TRBV14; cdr3_nt: TGTGCCAGCAGCCGAGGGACAGGGACTTACAATGAGCAGTTCTTC; cdr3_aa: CASSRGTGTYNEQFF
clone_size: once; j_call: TRBJ2-1; d_call: TRBD1; v_call: TRBV5-1; cdr3_nt: TGCGCCAGCAGCTTAGGACAGGGGGCTAGAAATGAGCAGTTCTTC; cdr3_aa: CASSLGQGARNEQFF
clone_size: NA; j_call: TRBJ2-7; d_call: NA; v_call: TRBV24-1; cdr3_nt: TGTGCCACCAGTGAGCACCGAGGCCGCTTAGTGGATTGGTACGAGCAGTACTTC; cdr3_aa: CATSEHRGRLVDWYEQYF
clone_size: NA; j_call: TRBJ1-5; d_call: TRBD1; v_call: TRBV18; cdr3_nt: TGTGCCAGCTCACCTGACAGGGCGGGAGGGTACGGCAATCAGCCCCAGCATTTT; cdr3_aa: CASSPDRAGGYGNQPQHF
clone_size: NA; j_call: TRBJ1-5; d_call: NA; v_call: TRBV28; cdr3_nt: TGTGCCAGCAGTTTAACGCAGACTTATCAGCCCCAGCATTTT; cdr3_aa: CASSLTQTYQPQHF
clone_size: NA; j_call: TRBJ2-5; d_call: TRBD1; v_call: TRBV5-1; cdr3_nt: TGCGCCAGCAGTTTCGGACAGGCGTACCAAGAGACCCAGTACTTC; cdr3_aa: CASSFGQAYQETQYF
clone_size: NA; j_call: TRBJ2-7; d_call: NA; v_call: TRBV2; cdr3_nt: TGTGCCAGCAGGAGGCCGACCTCCGGATACGAGCAGTACTTC; cdr3_aa: CASRRPTSGYEQYF
clone_size: NA; j_call: TRBJ2-7; d_call: NA; v_call: TRBV6-5; cdr3_nt: TGTGCCAGCAGTATGCAGGGCGTGAGCGAGCAGTACTTC; cdr3_aa: CASSMQGVSEQYF
clone_size: NA; j_call: TRBJ2-2; d_call: NA; v_call: TRBV24-1; cdr3_nt: TGTGCCACGAACGGTGGAGCCGGGGAGCTGTTTTTT; cdr3_aa: CATNGGAGELFF
clone_size: NA; j_call: TRBJ1-4; d_call: NA; v_call: TRBV7-3; cdr3_nt: TGTGCCAGCAGCTTCGCCGACAGCCTTAATGAAAAACTGTTTTTT; cdr3_aa: CASSFADSLNEKLFF
clone_size: NA; j_call: TRBJ2-3; d_call: NA; v_call: TRBV19; cdr3_nt: TGTGCCAGTAGTATAGGCGGTACGCAGTATTTT; cdr3_aa: CASSIGGTQYF
clone_size: NA; j_call: TRBJ1-3; d_call: NA; v_call: TRBV19; cdr3_nt: TGTGCCACCGCCGCTCAGATAGACTTCACCGACACCATATATTTT; cdr3_aa: CATAAQIDFTDTIYF
clone_size: NA; j_call: TRBJ1-1; d_call: NA; v_call: TRBV30; cdr3_nt: TGTGCCTGGAGTGAGGGGACGAACACTGAAGCTTTCTTT; cdr3_aa: CAWSEGTNTEAFF
clone_size: once; j_call: TRBJ2-1; d_call: NA; v_call: TRBV11-2; cdr3_nt: TGTGCCAGCAGCTTAGGGTCATCGGGGGCTTACAATGAGCAGTTCTTC; cdr3_aa: CASSLGSSGAYNEQFF
clone_size: NA; j_call: TRBJ2-2; d_call: TRBD2; v_call: TRBV7-9; cdr3_nt: TGTGCCAGCAGCTTACGACTAGCAGAACCCACCGGGGAGCTGTTTTTT; cdr3_aa: CASSLRLAEPTGELFF
clone_size: NA; j_call: TRBJ1-2; d_call: NA; v_call: TRBV19; cdr3_nt: TGTGCCAGTAGTATTAGTGACGGGAACTATGGCTACACCTTC; cdr3_aa: CASSISDGNYGYTF
clone_size: NA; j_call: TRBJ2-3; d_call: NA; v_call: TRBV24-1; cdr3_nt: TGTGCCACCAGTGGAAGTGCAGATACGCAGTATTTT; cdr3_aa: CATSGSADTQYF
clone_size: NA; j_call: TRBJ1-4; d_call: TRBD1; v_call: TRBV28; cdr3_nt: TGTGCCAGCAGTTTAGGGACAGGGGGCGGTGAAAAACTGTTTTTT; cdr3_aa: CASSLGTGGGEKLFF
clone_size: NA; j_call: TRBJ1-1; d_call: NA; v_call: TRBV30; cdr3_nt: TGTGCCTGGAGTCTACTGAATCACTGGGAAACTGAAGCTTTCTTT; cdr3_aa: CAWSLLNHWETEAFF
clone_size: NA; j_call: TRBJ2-7; d_call: TRBD1; v_call: TRBV25-1; cdr3_nt: TGTGCCAGCCTGGACAGGTCGGGCGAGCAGTACTTC; cdr3_aa: CASLDRSGEQYF
clone_size: NA; j_call: TRBJ1-1; d_call: NA; v_call: TRBV19; cdr3_nt: TGTGCCAGTAGTATCCGGAGTCTGGAAACTGAAGCTTTCTTT; cdr3_aa: CASSIRSLETEAFF
clone_size: NA; j_call: TRBJ2-2; d_call: NA; v_call: TRBV24-1; cdr3_nt: TGTGCCACCAGTGGGGGGCCCGGGGAGCTGTTTTTT; cdr3_aa: CATSGGPGELFF
clone_size: NA; j_call: TRBJ2-3; d_call: NA; v_call: TRBV4-1; cdr3_nt: TGCGCCAGCAGCCCATCCAGAAGGATAGATACGCAGTATTTT; cdr3_aa: CASSPSRRIDTQYF
clone_size: NA; j_call: TRBJ1-2; d_call: NA; v_call: TRBV25-1; cdr3_nt: TGTGCCAGCAGTGACTTCCCCATATATGGCTACACCTTC; cdr3_aa: CASSDFPIYGYTF
clone_size: NA; j_call: TRBJ2-2; d_call: NA; v_call: TRBV5-4; cdr3_nt: TGTGCCAGCAGCCCCCCTCGAGGATCCTCCGGGGAGCTGTTTTTT; cdr3_aa: CASSPPRGSSGELFF
clone_size: NA; j_call: TRBJ1-5; d_call: NA; v_call: TRBV19; cdr3_nt: TGTGCCAGTAGTATAAGTAATGGGCCCCAGCATTTT; cdr3_aa: CASSISNGPQHF
clone_size: NA; j_call: TRBJ2-2; d_call: NA; v_call: TRBV5-4; cdr3_nt: TGTGCCAGCAGCTTGGCCGGCAACGGCCCCCGGAACACCGGGGAGCTGTTTTTT; cdr3_aa: CASSLAGNGPRNTGELFF
clone_size: NA; j_call: TRBJ2-1; d_call: TRBD2; v_call: TRBV5-5; cdr3_nt: TGTGCCAGCAGAACCCAGCGGGGGGGCTCTGAGCAGTTCTTC; cdr3_aa: CASRTQRGGSEQFF
clone_size: NA; j_call: TRBJ1-2; d_call: NA; v_call: TRBV14; cdr3_nt: TGTGCCAGCAGTCGGACGGCCACTAACTATGGCTACACCTTC; cdr3_aa: CASSRTATNYGYTF
clone_size: NA; j_call: TRBJ2-3; d_call: TRBD2; v_call: TRBV18; cdr3_nt: TGTGCCAGCTCACCCCCCGGGGGTAGCGGGGGGTCAGATACGCAGTATTTT; cdr3_aa: CASSPPGGSGGSDTQYF
clone_size: NA; j_call: TRBJ2-3; d_call: TRBD2; v_call: TRBV7-9; cdr3_nt: TGTGCCAGCAGCCCCGGGGGGGGCACAGATACGCAGTATTTT; cdr3_aa: CASSPGGGTDTQYF
clone_size: NA; j_call: TRBJ2-3; d_call: NA; v_call: TRBV24-1; cdr3_nt: TGTGCCACCAGTGGAGGGAAGACTAGCACAGATACGCAGTATTTT; cdr3_aa: CATSGGKTSTDTQYF
clone_size: NA; j_call: TRBJ2-5; d_call: TRBD2; v_call: TRBV4-2; cdr3_nt: TGTGCCAGCAATAACCCGGGAGGGGGGGAAGAGACCCAGTACTTC; cdr3_aa: CASNNPGGGEETQYF
clone_size: NA; j_call: TRBJ1-1; d_call: NA; v_call: TRBV9; cdr3_nt: TGTGCCAGCAGCGTGGGCAGGGAGAACACTGAAGCTTTCTTT; cdr3_aa: CASSVGRENTEAFF
clone_size: NA; j_call: TRBJ2-2; d_call: NA; v_call: TRBV5-1; cdr3_nt: TGCGCCAGCGGAGGGGGCTACCCGAACACCGGGGAGCTGTTTTTT; cdr3_aa: CASGGGYPNTGELFF
clone_size: NA; j_call: TRBJ1-1; d_call: TRBD1; v_call: TRBV5-8; cdr3_nt: TGTGCCAGCAGCCCCGGAAGCGGGACAGGGGTTTCGACTTTCTTT; cdr3_aa: CASSPGSGTGVSTFF
clone_size: NA; j_call: TRBJ2-4; d_call: NA; v_call: TRBV4-1; cdr3_nt: TGCGCCAGCAGCCCGGGAGGCAGGGGGCGGAATACTCAGTACTTC; cdr3_aa: CASSPGGRGRNTQYF
clone_size: NA; j_call: TRBJ2-7; d_call: TRBD1; v_call: TRBV6-5; cdr3_nt: TGTGCCAGCAGTAGGACAGGGTACGACTACGAGCAGTACTTC; cdr3_aa: CASSRTGYDYEQYF
clone_size: NA; j_call: TRBJ1-2; d_call: NA; v_call: TRBV19; cdr3_nt: TGTGCCAGTATGAACAGGCACGGCTACACCTTC; cdr3_aa: CASMNRHGYTF
clone_size: NA; j_call: TRBJ1-5; d_call: NA; v_call: TRBV20-1; cdr3_nt: TGCAGTGCTAGTTCTGGGCAGCCCCAGCATTTT; cdr3_aa: CSASSGQPQHF
clone_size: NA; j_call: TRBJ1-2; d_call: NA; v_call: TRBV28; cdr3_nt: TGTGCCAGCAGTTTACCAGGGTTTCGTGCGGGAAGTGGCTACACCTTC; cdr3_aa: CASSLPGFRAGSGYTF
clone_size: NA; j_call: TRBJ1-2; d_call: TRBD1; v_call: TRBV28; cdr3_nt: TGTGCCAGCAGTTTAACAGGGGGCTTGACTGGCTACACCTTC; cdr3_aa: CASSLTGGLTGYTF
clone_size: once; j_call: TRBJ2-1; d_call: TRBD2; v_call: TRBV5-1; cdr3_nt: TGCGCCAGCAGTTCCGAGCGGGGGGGCTACAATGAGCAGTTCTTC; cdr3_aa: CASSSERGGYNEQFF
clone_size: NA; j_call: TRBJ1-4; d_call: TRBD1; v_call: TRBV5-1; cdr3_nt: TGCGCCAGCAGCTCGACTTGGACAGGGGTTAATAATGAAAAACTGTTTTTT; cdr3_aa: CASSSTWTGVNNEKLFF
clone_size: NA; j_call: TRBJ1-1; d_call: NA; v_call: TRBV6-5; cdr3_nt: TGTGCCAGCCCCCCCACTGAAGCTTTCTTT; cdr3_aa: CASPPTEAFF
clone_size: NA; j_call: TRBJ2-5; d_call: TRBD2; v_call: TRBV12-5; cdr3_nt: TGTGCTAGTGCCGAGGGACTAGCGGGGGCAGAGACCCAGTACTTC; cdr3_aa: CASAEGLAGAETQYF